Below, 31 T cell receptor beta chains from the same sample are listed, as sequenced in a study of PD-L1 blockade in urothelial cancer. The assay was immunoSEQ multiplex PCR, and TCRdb's table has in-frame clones only and misses some. The sample has some 40,000 clones, about 89% seen once. The time point here: peripheral blood 6 weeks after treatment start. Sample: PBMCs, taken around atezolizumab (anti-PD-L1) treatment. The receptor set was obtained from a man aged 65 to 79 with urothelial cancer.

This chain links TRBV18 with TRBJ2-3; weak D call: TRBD1 (6 bases). CDR1 and CDR2 (germline): KGHSH, LQKENI. This CDR3 is 16 amino acids long. Deletions cut 0 bases from V and 3 bases from J, with 13 bases between. As DNA, the CDR3 is TGTGCCAGCTCACCACCGTCGCAGGGGATTACAGATACGCAGTATTTT. Residues: CASSPPSQGITDTQYF.

The chain couples TRBV6-5 to TRBJ2-2, with 9 bases identical to TRBD2. Looked up from germline, CDR1 is MNHEY and CDR2 is SVGAGI. The CDR3 length is 13 residues. The ends lost 11 bases at V and 6 bases at J; junction bases unmatched: 7. The CDR3 region has the DNA TGTGCCGTAGCGGGAGAACGGGCCGGGGAGCTGTTTTTT. Protein sequence: CAVAGERAGELFF.

The CDR3 sequence is CASSGRAWNEQFF. In nucleotides, the CDR3 is TGTGCCAGTAGCGGGAGGGCCTGGAATGAGCAGTTCTTC. The V call is TRBV19, the J call TRBJ2-1, with 8 nucleotides matching TRBD2. Germline V gene data show CDR1 as LNHDA and CDR2 as SQIVND (reference sequence). CDR3 length equals 13 residues. V lost 6 bases and J lost 7; bases outside the gene matches: 5.

This clone has only one observation. This chain connects TRBV29-1 to TRBJ2-7; D is possibly TRBD1 (7 bases). The CDR3 runs to 14 residues. V lost 6 bases and J 1 base, leaving 16 bases between the germline ends. Germline values: CDR1 SQVTM, CDR2 ANQGSEA. The CDR3 loop reads CSVRRGTASYEQYF. The CDR3 bases are TGCAGCGTCCGGAGGGGGACAGCTTCCTACGAGCAGTACTTC.

This clone was seen a single time. V usage is TRBV6-5 and J usage is TRBJ2-7; 12 nucleotides agree with TRBD2. The CDR3 consists of 15 residues. V dropped 6 bases and J dropped 3; count of bases not matched to a gene: 6. Germline CDR1 is MNHEY and CDR2 is SVGAGI. CDR3 DNA sequence: TGTGCCAGCAGCTGGACTAGCGGGATAGGCTACGAGCAGTACTTC. This encodes CASSWTSGIGYEQYF.

J is TRBJ1-2 and V is TRBV30, with 11 bases identical to TRBD1. The V and J ends lost 3 bases and 6 bases, in that order; junction bases with no gene match: 9. The germline V gene encodes CDR1 GTSNPN and CDR2 SVGIG (reference sequence). The CDR3 is 15 amino acids. The CDR3 DNA reads TGTGCCTGGAGAGGGCCGGGACAGGGGGAAGATGGCTACACCTTC. It is translated as CAWRGPGQGEDGYTF. Drawing the rest from reference TRBV30 and TRBJ1-2, the complete variable domain is SQTIHQWPATLVQPVGSPLSLECTVEGTSNPNLYWYRQAAGRGLQLLFYSVGIGQISSEVPQNLSASRPQDRQFILSSKKLLLSDSGFYLCAWRGPGQGEDGYTFGSGTRLTVV.

The chain links TRBV6-6 to TRBJ1-2, with 7 bases fitting TRBD1. Germline CDR1 is MNHNY and CDR2 is SVGAGI (reference sequence). This CDR3 comprises 16 residues. The V gene end was trimmed by 4 bases and the J gene end by 8 bases; junction bases not matched to a gene: 16. CDR3 protein: CASSLPGQTLYGGYTF. DNA of the CDR3: TGTGCCAGCAGTTTGCCGGGACAGACACTTTACGGAGGCTACACCTTC.

V gene TRBV5-1 combines with J gene TRBJ2-5; 7 bases are a match to TRBD1. V dropped 4 bases and J dropped 2; count of bases not matched to a gene: 8. Looked up from germline, CDR1 is SGHRS and CDR2 is YFSETQ. The length of the CDR3 is 15 residues. The CDR3 DNA follows: TGCGCCAGCAGCGAAATTCCGGGACAGCAAGAGACCCAGTACTTC. It translates to CASSEIPGQQETQYF.

The chain employs TRBV2 and TRBJ1-4, with unresolved D. V was cut by 3 bases and J by 0 bases, with 14 bases left in between. CDR1 is SNHLY, CDR2 FYNNEI, per germline. This CDR3 has 17 amino acids. The DNA of the CDR3 is TGTGCCAGCAGTGACTTCTTCGGACTGTCAACTAATGAAAAACTGTTTTTT. It is translated as CASSDFFGLSTNEKLFF.

The genes are TRBV10-1 and TRBJ1-2, with D possibly matching TRBD1 (6 bases). The CDR3 is made up of 15 amino acids. The germline V gene has CDR1 WNHNN and CDR2 SYGVQD (reference sequence). The V end lost 3 bases, the J end lost 5 bases, and 16 bases lay between the germline ends. The CDR3 DNA reads as TGCGCCAGCAGTGATAGTGAGGGACACCCTTATGGCTACACCTTC. Its translation is CASSDSEGHPYGYTF.

This clone was found once. This chain connects TRBV5-1 to TRBJ1-3, with 7 positions matching TRBD1. With V trimmed by 4 bases and J by 4 bases, 8 bases remained unmatched. The CDR3 spans 15 residues. Germline V gene data show CDR1 as SGHRS and CDR2 as YFSETQ. In DNA form, the CDR3 reads TGCGCCAGCAGCATACAGGGGACGGGGGGAAACACCATATATTTT. Residues: CASSIQGTGGNTIYF.

The gene calls are TRBV28 and TRBJ1-2; 11 nucleotides agree with TRBD1. The CDR3 runs 14 residues. CDR1 MDHEN and CDR2 SYDVKM come from the germline V gene. The V segment lost 4 bases and the J segment 5 bases; nucleotides outside the gene matches: 3. This CDR3 reads CASSSGQGDYGYTF. DNA of the CDR3: TGTGCCAGCAGTTCGGGACAGGGGGATTATGGCTACACCTTC.

The V and J genes are TRBV19 and TRBJ2-7; D is uncertain. V was pared by 2 bases and J by 3 bases, with 11 bases between. This CDR3 spans 14 amino acids. Germline lookup yields CDR1 LNHDA and CDR2 SQIVND (reference sequence). The CDR3 sequence: CASSISLGDYEQYF. The DNA for the CDR3 is TGTGCCAGTAGTATAAGTTTGGGCGACTACGAGCAGTACTTC.

This clone was picked up a small number of times. The V and J genes are TRBV11-2 and TRBJ1-1, with D perhaps matching TRBD1 (5 bases). Germline V gene lookup returns CDR1 SGHAT and CDR2 FQNNGV. The V end was cut by 1 base, the J end by 2 bases, with 8 bases between. The CDR3 covers 14 residues. The CDR3 here is CASSLAQGNTEAFF. CDR3 DNA sequence: TGTGCCAGCAGCTTAGCGCAGGGCAACACTGAAGCTTTCTTT.

The chain links TRBV18 to TRBJ2-1; a weak D match, TRBD2 (6 bases). Germline V gene lookup returns CDR1 KGHSH and CDR2 LQKENI. Trimming removed 1 base at V and 7 bases at J, with 11 bases between. The CDR3 runs 14 residues. The CDR3 coding sequence is TGTGCCAGCTCACCACTAGCTGGGGGGAATGAGCAGTTCTTC. This translates into CASSPLAGGNEQFF.

J is TRBJ2-5 and V is TRBV5-1, with TRBD2 identical over 10 bases. CDR1 and CDR2 (germline): SGHRS, YFSETQ. V dropped 4 bases and J dropped 5; count of bases not matched to a gene: 14. The CDR3 sequence is 17 residues long. The CDR3 region has the DNA TGCGCCAGCAGCCCGAGGACTAGCGGTCGTCCCACGGAGACCCAGTACTTC. Its translation: CASSPRTSGRPTETQYF.

V and J are TRBV21-1 and TRBJ2-5; no check of the table's D call, TRBD2, against the DNA was made. TRBV21-1 is noted as a pseudogene. This CDR3 has 20 residues. The CDR3 loop reads CASSKVKKGLAGGTGKTQYF. In nucleotides, the CDR3 is TGTGCCAGCAGCAAAGTTAAGAAGGGGCTAGCGGGAGGGACTGGGAAGACCCAGTACTTC.

This chain connects TRBV30 to TRBJ2-5; TRBD1 is a possible D gene (5 bases). Germline CDR1 is GTSNPN and CDR2 is SVGIG (reference sequence). This CDR3 is 13 amino acids long. The germline V and J ends were trimmed by 0 bases and 5 bases, with 10 bases remaining between them. The CDR3 region has the DNA TGTGCCTGGAGTGTCAGGGCCTCGGAGACCCAGTACTTC. Its translation is CAWSVRASETQYF.

This rearrangement joins TRBV12-2 to TRBJ1-1. TRBV12-2 is assigned pseudogene status. CDR3 length: 15 residues. CDR3 DNA: TGTGCAAGTCGCTTGACCAGAGGTAAGAACACTGAAGCTTTCTTT. Amino acids: CASRLTRGKNTEAFF.

The chain has TRBV5-1 and TRBJ2-5; the D gene is possibly TRBD2 (6 bases). Germline CDR1 SGHRS, CDR2 YFSETQ. This CDR3 has 15 amino acids. V was cut by 0 bases and J by 2 bases, with 11 bases left in between. The CDR3 protein is CASSLAAGGQETQYF. CDR3 in DNA: TGCGCCAGCAGCTTGGCCGCTGGGGGGCAAGAGACCCAGTACTTC.

As DNA, the CDR3 is TGTGCCAGCACCTTCCACGGGACTAGCGGCACAGATACGCAGTATTTT. This sequence encodes CASTFHGTSGTDTQYF. V gene TRBV28 combines with J gene TRBJ2-3, with 10 bases lining up with TRBD2. V lost 7 bases, J lost 1 base, and 8 bases stayed unmatched. Germline CDR1 and CDR2: MDHEN and SYDVKM. The CDR3 covers 16 residues.

The DNA for the CDR3 is TGTGCCAGCAGAGACAGGGGTGAGACTGAAGCTTTCTTT. Its translation: CASRDRGETEAFF. The chain couples TRBV2 to TRBJ1-1, with 8 bases that match TRBD1. Germline loops: CDR1 SNHLY, CDR2 FYNNEI. V shed 6 bases, J shed 5 bases, and the junction held 5 bases outside the gene matches. CDR3 length: 13 residues.

The chain combines TRBV7-3 with TRBJ2-5, with D possibly matching TRBD2 (5 bases). There are 13 residues in the CDR3. CDR1 SGHTA and CDR2 FQGTGA come from the germline V gene. V shed 5 bases and J shed 3 bases, with 10 bases lying between them. The DNA for the CDR3 is TGTGCCAGCAGCCTCGGACTGGAAGAGACCCAGTACTTC. This gives the protein CASSLGLEETQYF.

The genes are TRBV29-1 and TRBJ1-2, with 7 bases lining up with TRBD1. After removal of 6 bases from V and 4 bases from J, the junction contained 8 bases not matched to a gene. Germline V gene lookup returns CDR1 SQVTM and CDR2 ANQGSEA. The CDR3 covers 13 residues. The CDR3, as DNA: TGCAGCGTGGAGGACAGGCCCCCCTATGGCTACACCTTC. This encodes CSVEDRPPYGYTF.

This chain links TRBV28 with TRBJ2-3; 8 bases align to TRBD2. CDR3 length: 16 residues. Looked up from germline, CDR1 is MDHEN and CDR2 is SYDVKM. V lost 1 base to trimming and J lost 0 bases; unmatched junction nucleotides: 3. The CDR3 DNA is TGTGCCAGCAGTTTATCCCCTAGCGGGAGCACAGATACGCAGTATTTT. Its translation is CASSLSPSGSTDTQYF.

The chain employs TRBV4-1 and TRBJ2-5, with 8 bases that match TRBD2. The germline CDR1 and CDR2 sequences are MGHRA and YSYEKL. V was clipped by 0 bases and J by 4 bases; unmatched bases: 4. The CDR3 has 15 amino acids. Written as DNA, the CDR3 is TGCGCCAGCAGCCAAGATGGGCTAGCGGGAGAGACCCAGTACTTC. Translation: CASSQDGLAGETQYF.

The chain couples TRBV7-9 to TRBJ2-4; D unclear. V lost 6 bases and J 0 bases, leaving 12 bases between the germline ends. The CDR3 loop spans 15 amino acids. Germline V gene data show CDR1 as SEHNR and CDR2 as FQNEAQ (reference sequence). The CDR3 region is CASRDTSRAKNIQYF. In nucleotides, the CDR3 is TGTGCCAGCAGAGACACTTCCAGAGCCAAAAACATTCAGTACTTC.

In its sample, this clone was seen once. The chain couples TRBV6-1 to TRBJ2-7; maybe TRBD2 (5 bases). Germline values: CDR1 MNHNS, CDR2 SASEGT. CDR3 size: 16 residues. Trimming stripped 1 base from V and 6 bases from J, with 19 bases between. The CDR3 DNA sequence: TGTGCCAGCAGTGAAGTAAATTTTGGGCTAGCAGGCGAGCAGTACTTC. Amino acid sequence: CASSEVNFGLAGEQYF.

J is TRBJ1-5 and V is TRBV29-1; D may be TRBD1 (5 bases). Trimming stripped 4 bases from V and 4 bases from J, with 14 bases between. Germline CDR1 SQVTM, CDR2 ANQGSEA. This CDR3 is built from 14 residues. CDR3 protein: CSVAQTDVNQPQHF. The DNA for the CDR3 is TGCAGCGTTGCCCAGACAGATGTAAATCAGCCCCAGCATTTT.

The chain links TRBV9 to TRBJ2-1, with 9 positions matching TRBD1. J lost 3 bases, V lost 4 bases, and 5 bases had no gene match. The germline gives CDR1 SGDLS, CDR2 YYNGEE. The CDR3 consists of 15 residues. The CDR3 DNA reads as TGTGCCAGCAGCTCTACAGGGGGCAGCTACAATGAGCAGTTCTTC. Translation: CASSSTGGSYNEQFF.

CDR3 sequence reads: CASSERVSGGQDEQYF. The CDR3 bases are TGTGCCAGCAGTGAAAGGGTTAGCGGAGGGCAGGACGAGCAGTACTTC. The V gene is TRBV2, the J gene TRBJ2-7; a weak D match, TRBD2 (6 bases). Trimming took 2 bases from V and 5 from J, leaving 19 bases between them. The CDR3 consists of 16 residues. Germline V gene sequence: CDR1 SNHLY, CDR2 FYNNEI.